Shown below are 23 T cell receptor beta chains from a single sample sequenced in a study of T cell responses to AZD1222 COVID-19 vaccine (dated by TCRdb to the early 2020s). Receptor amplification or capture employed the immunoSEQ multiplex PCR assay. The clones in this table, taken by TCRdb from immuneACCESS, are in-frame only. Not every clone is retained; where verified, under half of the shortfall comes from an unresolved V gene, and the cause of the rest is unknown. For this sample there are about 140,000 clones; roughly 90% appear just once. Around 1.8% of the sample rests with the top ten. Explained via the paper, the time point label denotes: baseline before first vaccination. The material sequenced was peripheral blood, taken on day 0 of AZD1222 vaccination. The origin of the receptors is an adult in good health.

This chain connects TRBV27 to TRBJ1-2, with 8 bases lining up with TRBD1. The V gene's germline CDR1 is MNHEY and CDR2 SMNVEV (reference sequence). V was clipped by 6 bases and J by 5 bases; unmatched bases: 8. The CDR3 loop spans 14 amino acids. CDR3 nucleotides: TGTGCCAGCAGGCGGACAGGGCTTCAGTATGGCTACACCTTC. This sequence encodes CASRRTGLQYGYTF.

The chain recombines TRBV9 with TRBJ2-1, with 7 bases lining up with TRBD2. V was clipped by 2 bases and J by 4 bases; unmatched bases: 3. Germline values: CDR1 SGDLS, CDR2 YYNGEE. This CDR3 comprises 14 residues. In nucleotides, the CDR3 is TGTGCCAGCAGCGTGACTAGCAGTTACAATGAGCAGTTCTTC. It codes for CASSVTSSYNEQFF.

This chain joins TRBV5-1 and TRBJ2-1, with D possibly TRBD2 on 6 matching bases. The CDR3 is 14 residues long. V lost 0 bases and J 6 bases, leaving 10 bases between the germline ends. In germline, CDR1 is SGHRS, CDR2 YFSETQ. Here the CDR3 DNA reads TGCGCCAGCAGCTTGGAGGTAGCGGCCAATGAGCAGTTCTTC. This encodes CASSLEVAANEQFF.

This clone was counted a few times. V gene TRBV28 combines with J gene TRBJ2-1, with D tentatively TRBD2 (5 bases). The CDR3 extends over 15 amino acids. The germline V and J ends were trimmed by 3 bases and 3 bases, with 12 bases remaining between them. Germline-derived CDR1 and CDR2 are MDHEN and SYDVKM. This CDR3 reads CASSLLEVDYNEQFF. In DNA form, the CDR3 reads TGTGCCAGCAGTTTGTTGGAGGTAGACTACAATGAGCAGTTCTTC.

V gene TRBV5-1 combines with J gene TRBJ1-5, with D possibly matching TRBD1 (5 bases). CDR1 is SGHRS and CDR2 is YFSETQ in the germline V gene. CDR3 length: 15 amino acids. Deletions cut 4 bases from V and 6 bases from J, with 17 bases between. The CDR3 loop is CASSPGWGMRQPQHF. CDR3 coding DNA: TGCGCCAGCAGCCCCGGCTGGGGGATGCGTCAGCCCCAGCATTTT. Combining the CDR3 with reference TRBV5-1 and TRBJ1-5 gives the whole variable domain KAGVTQTPRYLIKTRGQQVTLSCSPISGHRSVSWYQQTPGQGLQFLFEYFSETQRNKGNFPGRFSGRQFSNSRSEMNVSTLELGDSALYLCASSPGWGMRQPQHFGDGTRLSIL.

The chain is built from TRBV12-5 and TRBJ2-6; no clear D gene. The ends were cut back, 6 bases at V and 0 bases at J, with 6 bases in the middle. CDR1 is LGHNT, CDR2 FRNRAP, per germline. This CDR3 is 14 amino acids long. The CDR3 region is CASGLTSGANVLTF. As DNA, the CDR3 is TGTGCTAGTGGCCTAACCTCTGGGGCCAACGTCCTGACTTTC.

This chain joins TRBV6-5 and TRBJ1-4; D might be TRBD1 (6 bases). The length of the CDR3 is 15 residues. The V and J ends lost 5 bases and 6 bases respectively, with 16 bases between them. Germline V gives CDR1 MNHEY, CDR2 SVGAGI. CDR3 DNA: TGTGCCAGCAGTCTCGTCGGGGGCAGGCATGAAAAACTGTTTTTT. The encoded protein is CASSLVGGRHEKLFF.

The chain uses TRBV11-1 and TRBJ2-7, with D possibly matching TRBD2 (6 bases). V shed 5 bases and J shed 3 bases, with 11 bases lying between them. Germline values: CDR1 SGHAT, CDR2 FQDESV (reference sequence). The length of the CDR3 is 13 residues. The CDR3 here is CASSPGTYYEQYF. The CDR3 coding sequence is TGTGCCAGCAGCCCAGGGACTTACTACGAGCAGTACTTC.

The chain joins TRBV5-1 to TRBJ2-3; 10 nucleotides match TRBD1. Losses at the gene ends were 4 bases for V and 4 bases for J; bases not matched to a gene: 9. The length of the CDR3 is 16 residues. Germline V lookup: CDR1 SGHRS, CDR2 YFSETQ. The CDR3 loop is CASSTRQGALADTQYF. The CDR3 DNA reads TGCGCCAGCAGCACCCGACAGGGGGCTTTGGCAGATACGCAGTATTTT.

CDR3 amino acids: CASSFGFANTGELFF. In DNA, the CDR3 is TGTGCCAGCAGCTTTGGGTTCGCGAACACCGGGGAGCTGTTTTTT. The chain is built from TRBV11-2 and TRBJ2-2; no reliable D call. Per germline, CDR1 SGHAT and CDR2 FQNNGV. Trimming took 3 bases from V and 0 from J, leaving 8 bases between them. The CDR3 spans 15 residues.

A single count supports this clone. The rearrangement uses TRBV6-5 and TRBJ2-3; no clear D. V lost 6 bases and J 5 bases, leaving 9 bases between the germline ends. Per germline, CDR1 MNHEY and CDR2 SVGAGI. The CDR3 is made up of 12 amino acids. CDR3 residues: CASSRLGDTQYF. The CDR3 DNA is TGTGCCAGCAGCCGACTGGGAGATACGCAGTATTTT.

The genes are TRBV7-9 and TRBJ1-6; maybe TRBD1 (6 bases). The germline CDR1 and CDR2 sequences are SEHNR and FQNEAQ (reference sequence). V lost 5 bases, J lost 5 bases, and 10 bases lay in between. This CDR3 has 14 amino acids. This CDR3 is CASSLEGDNSPLHF. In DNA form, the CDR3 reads TGTGCCAGCAGCCTAGAGGGGGATAATTCACCCCTCCACTTT. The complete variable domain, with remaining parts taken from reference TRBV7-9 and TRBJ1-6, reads DTGVSQNPRHKITKRGQNVTFRCDPISEHNRLYWYRQTLGQGPEFLTYFQNEAQLEKSRLLSDRFSAERPKGSFSTLEIQRTEQGDSAMYLCASSLEGDNSPLHFGNGTRLTVT.

As DNA, the CDR3 is TGCAGTGCTAGTCGGCGTAATGAAAAACTGTTTTTT. Translation gives CSASRRNEKLFF. The chain recombines TRBV20-1 with TRBJ1-4; D is unresolved. Trimming took off 3 bases at V and 4 bases at J, with 6 bases between the two ends. The V gene's germline CDR1 is DFQATT and CDR2 SNEGSKA (reference sequence). The CDR3 has 12 amino acids.

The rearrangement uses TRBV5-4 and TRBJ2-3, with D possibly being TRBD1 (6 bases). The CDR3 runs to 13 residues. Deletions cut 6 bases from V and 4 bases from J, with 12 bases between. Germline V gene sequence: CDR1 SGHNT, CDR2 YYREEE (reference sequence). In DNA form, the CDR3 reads TGTGCCAGCACTGTGGCAGGGGCAGATACGCAGTATTTT. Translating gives CASTVAGADTQYF.

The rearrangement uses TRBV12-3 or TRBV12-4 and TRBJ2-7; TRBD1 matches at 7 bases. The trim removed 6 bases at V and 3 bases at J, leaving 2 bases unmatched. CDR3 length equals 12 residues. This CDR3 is CASRYRGYEQYF. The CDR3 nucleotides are TGTGCCAGCAGGTACAGGGGCTACGAGCAGTACTTC.

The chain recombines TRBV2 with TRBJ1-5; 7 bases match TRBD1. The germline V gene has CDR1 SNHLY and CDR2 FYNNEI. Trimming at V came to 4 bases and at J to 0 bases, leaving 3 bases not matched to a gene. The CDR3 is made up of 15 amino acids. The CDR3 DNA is TGTGCCAGCAGTGGAGGGGGCGATAGCAATCAGCCCCAGCATTTT. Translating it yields CASSGGGDSNQPQHF.

The CDR3 region has the DNA TGTGCCAGCAGCCAGACCATTGAGAGCTCTGGAAACACCATATATTTT. Translating it yields CASSQTIESSGNTIYF. The rearrangement uses TRBV14 and TRBJ1-3; D unclear. V was shortened by 3 bases and J by 0 bases, with 12 bases between the two germline ends. This CDR3 region has 16 residues. Germline V CDR1 and CDR2: SGHDN, FVKESK.

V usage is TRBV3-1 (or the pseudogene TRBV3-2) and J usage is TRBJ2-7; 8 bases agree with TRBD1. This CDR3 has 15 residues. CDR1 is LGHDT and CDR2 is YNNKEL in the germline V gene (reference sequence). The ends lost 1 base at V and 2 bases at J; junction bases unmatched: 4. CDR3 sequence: CASSQGPGGAYEQYF. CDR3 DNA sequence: TGTGCCAGCAGCCAAGGTCCAGGGGGCGCCTACGAGCAGTACTTC.

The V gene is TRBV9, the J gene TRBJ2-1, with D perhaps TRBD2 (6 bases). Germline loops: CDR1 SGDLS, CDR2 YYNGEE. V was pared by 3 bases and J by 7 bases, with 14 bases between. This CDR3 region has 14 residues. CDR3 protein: CASSGLASSNEQFF. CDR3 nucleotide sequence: TGTGCCAGCAGCGGCCTAGCGAGTTCAAATGAGCAGTTCTTC.

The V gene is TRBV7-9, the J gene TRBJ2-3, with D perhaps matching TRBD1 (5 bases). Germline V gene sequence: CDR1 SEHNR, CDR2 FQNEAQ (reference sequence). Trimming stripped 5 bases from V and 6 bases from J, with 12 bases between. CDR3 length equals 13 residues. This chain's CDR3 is CASSPGYADTQYF. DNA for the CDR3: TGTGCCAGCAGCCCAGGGTACGCGGATACGCAGTATTTT.

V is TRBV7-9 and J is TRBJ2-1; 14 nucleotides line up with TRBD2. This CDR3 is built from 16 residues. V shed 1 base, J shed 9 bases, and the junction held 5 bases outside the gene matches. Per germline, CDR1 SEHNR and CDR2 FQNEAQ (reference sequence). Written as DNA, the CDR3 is TGTGCCAGCAGCTTAGGGGGGACTAGCGGGAGTGTTGAGCAGTTCTTC. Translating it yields CASSLGGTSGSVEQFF.

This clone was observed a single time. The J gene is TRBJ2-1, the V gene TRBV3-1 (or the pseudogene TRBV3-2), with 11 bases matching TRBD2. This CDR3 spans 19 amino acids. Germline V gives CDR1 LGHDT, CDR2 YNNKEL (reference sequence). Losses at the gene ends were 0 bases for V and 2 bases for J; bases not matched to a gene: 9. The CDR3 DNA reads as TGTGCCAGCAGCCAAGATCCCCTCCTAGCGGGAGGACCCTACAATGAGCAGTTCTTC. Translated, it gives CASSQDPLLAGGPYNEQFF.

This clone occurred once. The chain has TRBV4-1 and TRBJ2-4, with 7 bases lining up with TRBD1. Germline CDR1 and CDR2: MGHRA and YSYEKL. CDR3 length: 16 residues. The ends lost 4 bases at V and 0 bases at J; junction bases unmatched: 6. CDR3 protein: CASSLGTELAKNIQYF. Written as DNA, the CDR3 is TGCGCCAGCAGCCTCGGGACAGAATTAGCCAAAAACATTCAGTACTTC.